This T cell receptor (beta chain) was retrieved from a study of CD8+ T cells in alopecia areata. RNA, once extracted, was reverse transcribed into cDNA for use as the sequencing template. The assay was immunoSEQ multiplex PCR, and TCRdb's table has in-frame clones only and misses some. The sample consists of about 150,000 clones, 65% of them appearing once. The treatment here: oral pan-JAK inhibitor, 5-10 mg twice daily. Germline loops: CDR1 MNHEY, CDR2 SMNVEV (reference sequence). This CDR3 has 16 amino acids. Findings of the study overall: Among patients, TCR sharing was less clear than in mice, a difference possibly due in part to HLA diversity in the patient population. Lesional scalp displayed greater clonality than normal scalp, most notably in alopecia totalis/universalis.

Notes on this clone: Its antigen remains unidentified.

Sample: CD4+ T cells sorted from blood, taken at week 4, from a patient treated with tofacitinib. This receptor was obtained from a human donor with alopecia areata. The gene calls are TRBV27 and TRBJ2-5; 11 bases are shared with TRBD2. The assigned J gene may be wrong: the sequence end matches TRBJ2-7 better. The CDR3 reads CASGLRLAGRSYEQYF. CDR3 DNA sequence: TGTGCCAGCGGCCTACGACTAGCGGGGCGTTCCTACGAGCAGTACTTC.